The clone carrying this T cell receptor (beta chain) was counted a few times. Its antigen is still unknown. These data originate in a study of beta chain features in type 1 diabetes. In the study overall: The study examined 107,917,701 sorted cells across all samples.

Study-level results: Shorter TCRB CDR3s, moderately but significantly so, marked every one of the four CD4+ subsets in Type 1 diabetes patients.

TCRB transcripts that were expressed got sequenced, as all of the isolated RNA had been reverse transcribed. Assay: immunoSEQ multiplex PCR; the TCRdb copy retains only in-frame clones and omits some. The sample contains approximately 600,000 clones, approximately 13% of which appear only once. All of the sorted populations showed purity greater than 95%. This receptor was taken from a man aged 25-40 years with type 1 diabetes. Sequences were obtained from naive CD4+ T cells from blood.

The CDR3 DNA reads as TGTGCCAGCAGCTTAGAGGGAGAATATGGGGCCGGGGAGCTGTTTTTT. Its translation is CASSLEGEYGAGELFF. The chain joins TRBV11-3 to TRBJ2-2; TRBD2 might be the D (5 bases). V dropped 0 bases and J dropped 6 bases, with 14 bases sitting between them. The germline CDR1 and CDR2 sequences are SGHNT and YENEEA. The CDR3 contains 16 residues. The variable domain in full, completed from reference TRBV11-3 and TRBJ2-2, reads EAGVVQSPRYKIIEKKQPVAFWCNPISGHNTLYWYLQNLGQGPELLIRYENEEAVDDSQLPKDRFSAERLKGVDSTLKIQPAELGDSAVYLCASSLEGEYGAGELFFGEGSRLTVL.